This T cell receptor (beta chain) appears in the sequencing data of a study of Ad26.COV2.S vaccination and SARS-CoV-2 variants. Points from the study as a whole: Breadth measured for non-spike TCRs was similar across vaccine and placebo recipients.

On this clone itself: The antigen remains undetermined.

Per germline, CDR1 SGHTA and CDR2 FQGNSA. The CDR3 runs 14 residues. The V gene lost 4 bases and the J gene lost 6 bases, with 12 bases spanning the gap. Sequenced by immunoSEQ multiplex PCR; TCRdb stores in-frame clones only, minus some. The data hold 350,000 to 600,000 clones, with about 89% observed a single time. The treatment here: 15 to 20 received Ad26.COV2.S at low or high dose, single or two shots; roughly 5 received placebo; per-sample allocation not given. At day 63 after the first vaccine or placebo injection, samples were drawn. This TCR was sampled from a person between 18 and 65 years old who received the Ad26.COV2.S COVID-19 vaccine or a placebo. The input for sequencing was peripheral blood, taken in a trial of Ad26.COV2.S vaccine versus placebo. J is TRBJ1-4 and V is TRBV7-2, with D unclear. The CDR3 spells CASSSRGWDEKLFF. The DNA of the CDR3 is TGTGCCAGCAGCTCGCGTGGTTGGGATGAAAAACTGTTTTTT.